Sequencing of this TCR beta chain was carried out in a study of shared clonotypes between healthy human individuals. Study-wide results and limits: Clonotype sharing among the donors was expected to vary with sequencing depth. Unshared clonotypes carried lower generation probabilities than those common to all four donors.

Germline V gives CDR1 SGHAT, CDR2 FQDESV (reference sequence). CDR3 length: 14 amino acids. The ends were cut back, 3 bases at V and 6 bases at J, with 15 bases in the middle. In regard to this clone: The antigen is not known.

In the original workflow: Junction-only immunoSEQ data arrived without quality scores, meaning filtering differed. Assay: immunoSEQ multiplex PCR; the TCRdb copy retains only in-frame clones and omits some. V and J calls and clone size are those listed in that table; D and trimming were worked out from the DNA. This sample has about 1.5 million clones, with 95% to 99% found just once. The clonotype comes from a man aged 25-45 years in good health. This chain links TRBV11-1 with TRBJ2-7; D perhaps matches TRBD2 (5 bases). The specimen sequenced was naive CD4+ T cells sorted from blood. Specified subset: CD45RA+ positively selected. The CDR3: CASSFNSGRVEQYF. The CDR3 nucleotides are TGTGCCAGCAGCTTTAACAGCGGTAGAGTCGAGCAGTACTTC. The full variable domain, rest sourced from reference TRBV11-1 and TRBJ2-7, is EAEVAQSPRYKITEKSQAVAFWCDPISGHATLYWYRQILGQGPELLVQFQDESVVDDSQLPKDRFSAERLKGVDSTLKIQPAELGDSAMYLCASSFNSGRVEQYFGPGTRLTVT.